A single sample gave rise to the 21 T cell receptor beta chains below, sequenced in a study of early stage breast cancer tumors. Generated by immunoSEQ multiplex PCR, the TCRdb table keeps only in-frame clones and is missing some. The table shows about 36,000 clones, with about 68% occurring only once. Sequences were obtained from blood. The receptors stem from a person aged 55 to 75 with breast cancer.

The genes are TRBV7-9 and TRBJ1-3; 7 nucleotides agree with TRBD1. Germline V gene data show CDR1 as SEHNR and CDR2 as FQNEAQ (reference sequence). The V segment lost 6 bases and the J segment 0 bases; nucleotides outside the gene matches: 2. The CDR3 runs to 14 residues. This CDR3 is CASSQGGSGNTIYF. The CDR3 nucleotides are TGTGCCAGCAGTCAGGGGGGCTCTGGAAACACCATATATTTT.

The CDR3 spells CASSVTGQGTEAFF. As DNA, the CDR3 is TGTGCCAGCAGCGTGACAGGGCAGGGCACTGAAGCTTTCTTT. The chain links TRBV28 to TRBJ1-1; 7 bases are shared with TRBD1. Trimming removed 6 bases from V and 4 bases from J; junction bases left unmatched: 8. The CDR3 is 14 amino acids. CDR1 and CDR2 (germline): MDHEN, SYDVKM.

V is TRBV6-6 and J is TRBJ1-2; no firm D call. With 2 bases removed from V and 3 bases from J, the gap between germline ends came to 10 bases. CDR1 is MNHNY and CDR2 is SVGAGI in the germline V gene (reference sequence). The CDR3 has 14 residues. Here the CDR3 reads CASSYIGRDYGYTF. In DNA, the CDR3 is TGTGCCAGCAGTTACATCGGACGTGACTATGGCTACACCTTC.

This clone was found once. The chain combines TRBV27 with TRBJ2-3; no firm D call. Germline-derived CDR1 and CDR2 are MNHEY and SMNVEV (reference sequence). Trimming cost V 4 bases and J 3 bases, with 8 bases left between them. There are 13 residues in the CDR3. The CDR3 protein is CASSYFGTDTQYF. The CDR3 coding sequence is TGTGCCAGCAGTTATTTCGGAACAGATACGCAGTATTTT.

This chain uses TRBV11-1 with TRBJ2-4; the match to TRBD1 covers 9 bases. The CDR3 runs to 15 residues. The V segment lost 5 bases and the J segment 9 bases; nucleotides outside the gene matches: 11. Germline CDR1 is SGHAT and CDR2 is FQDESV (reference sequence). Written as DNA, the CDR3 is TGTGCCAGCAGCCCATGGGGGACAGGGAGTGTCATTCAGTACTTC. Translating it yields CASSPWGTGSVIQYF.

This clone turned up a few times. The chain employs TRBV10-1 and TRBJ2-7, with 10 nucleotides matching TRBD2. The ends lost 6 bases at V and 4 bases at J; junction bases unmatched: 12. This CDR3 comprises 16 residues. Per germline, CDR1 WNHNN and CDR2 SYGVQD (reference sequence). The CDR3 DNA reads as TGCGCCAGCAGCCGCAGGCTAGCGGGAGCCCTTTACGAGCAGTACTTC. This sequence encodes CASSRRLAGALYEQYF.

The chain's CDR3 is CASSRQGPHEQYF. The CDR3 DNA reads as TGTGCCAGCAGTCGACAGGGACCCCACGAGCAGTACTTC. The chain combines TRBV28 with TRBJ2-7, with 7 nucleotides matching TRBD1. Germline CDR1 is MDHEN and CDR2 is SYDVKM. This CDR3 spans 13 amino acids. Trimming cost V 5 bases and J 5 bases; bases outside gene matches: 6.

This chain joins TRBV18 and TRBJ2-1, with TRBD2 matching 10 bases. Unmatched junction bases numbered 4, after V lost 1 base and J lost 7 bases. Germline assignment: CDR1 KGHSH and CDR2 LQKENI. The CDR3 covers 15 residues. In DNA form, the CDR3 reads TGTGCCAGCTCACCACTTACTAGCGGGGAGAATGAGCAGTTCTTC. Translating it yields CASSPLTSGENEQFF.

This clone has a handful of counts. The chain joins TRBV30 to TRBJ1-2; 7 nucleotides match TRBD1. Germline V lookup: CDR1 GTSNPN, CDR2 SVGIG (reference sequence). The CDR3 is 13 amino acids. The trim removed 6 bases at V and 2 bases at J, leaving 6 bases unmatched. Written as DNA, the CDR3 is TGTGCCTGTCAGCTGGACAGGAACTATGGCTACACCTTC. Amino acids: CACQLDRNYGYTF.

The rearrangement uses TRBV7-9 and TRBJ1-2, with D perhaps TRBD1 (6 bases). There are 15 residues in the CDR3. Looked up from germline, CDR1 is SEHNR and CDR2 is FQNEAQ (reference sequence). Between the trimmed V and J ends, which lost 2 bases and 1 base, there was a span of 11 bases. The DNA of the CDR3 is TGTGCCAGCAGCTTAACGCAGGGGCTTAACTATGGCTACACCTTC. It specifies CASSLTQGLNYGYTF.

The V gene is TRBV28, the J gene TRBJ2-6, with 7 bases aligning to TRBD1. Germline trimming cut 3 bases from V and 4 bases from J; bases unmatched to any gene: 9. CDR1 MDHEN and CDR2 SYDVKM come from the germline V gene. The CDR3 extends over 17 amino acids. The chain's CDR3 is CASSFNRGPGGANVLTF. The DNA for the CDR3 is TGTGCCAGCAGTTTTAACAGGGGCCCAGGCGGGGCCAACGTCCTGACTTTC.

This clone was found once. This chain uses TRBV5-6 with TRBJ1-2, with 10 bases fitting TRBD1. The CDR3 has 14 amino acids. Germline V CDR1 and CDR2: SGHDT, YYEEEE. Trimming at V came to 3 bases and at J to 8 bases, leaving 7 bases not matched to a gene. The CDR3 reads CASSSGTGVRGYTF. The CDR3 bases are TGTGCCAGCAGCTCCGGGACAGGGGTTCGCGGCTACACCTTC.

The rearrangement joins TRBV5-1 to TRBJ2-7; D is undetermined. V lost 2 bases and J lost 4, with 10 bases in between. Germline CDR1 and CDR2: SGHRS and YFSETQ. CDR3 size: 13 residues. The CDR3 spells CASSFTIDYEQYF. In DNA, the CDR3 is TGCGCCAGCAGCTTTACTATCGATTACGAGCAGTACTTC.

The chain carries TRBV6-5 and TRBJ1-3, with TRBD1 identical over 7 bases. The germline V gene encodes CDR1 MNHEY and CDR2 SVGAGI. This CDR3 is 15 amino acids long. Trimming took 6 bases from V and 0 from J; bases not matched to a gene: 5. This CDR3 reads CASSRDSSSGNTIYF. The CDR3 DNA follows: TGTGCCAGCAGCAGGGACAGTAGCTCTGGAAACACCATATATTTT.

The rearrangement joins TRBV21-1 to TRBJ2-2; whether TRBD2, the table's D call, matches the DNA was not checked. TRBV21-1 is shown as a pseudogene. CDR3 length: 17 residues. The CDR3 loop reads CASSKKDRTSGPGELFF. DNA of the CDR3: TGTGCCAGCAGCAAAAAAGATAGGACTAGCGGGCCCGGGGAGCTGTTTTTT.

The chain carries TRBV19 and TRBJ1-5; perhaps TRBD1 as D (6 bases). The germline gives CDR1 LNHDA, CDR2 SQIVND (reference sequence). This CDR3 is built from 16 residues. Trimming shortened V by 2 bases and J by 4 bases, and 15 bases separated the two germline ends. CDR3: CASSIWGGGGNQPQHF. The CDR3 DNA sequence: TGTGCCAGTAGTATATGGGGAGGGGGGGGTAATCAGCCCCAGCATTTT.

The chain employs TRBV28 and TRBJ2-1; no reliable D call. The germline gives CDR1 MDHEN, CDR2 SYDVKM. The ends were cut back, 3 bases at V and 7 bases at J, with 13 bases in the middle. The CDR3 consists of 14 residues. The CDR3 sequence is CASSLPARLNEQFF. The CDR3 DNA reads as TGTGCCAGCAGTTTGCCGGCCCGTCTGAATGAGCAGTTCTTC.

This rearrangement joins TRBV16 to TRBJ2-4, with D possibly called TRBD1 or TRBD2 (5 bases each). The V gene lost 4 bases and the J gene lost 6 bases, with 13 bases spanning the gap. Germline values: CDR1 KGHSY, CDR2 FQNENV. CDR3 length: 14 amino acids. This chain's CDR3 is CASSRGATGNIQYF. Written as DNA, the CDR3 is TGTGCCAGCAGCCGAGGGGCGACGGGAAACATTCAGTACTTC.

The chain joins TRBV4-2 to TRBJ2-5, with TRBD2 identical over 16 bases. Trimming took 2 bases from V and 4 from J; bases not matched to a gene: 4. Germline assignment: CDR1 LGHNA and CDR2 YNFKEQ. The CDR3 runs 17 residues. CDR3 loop: CASSQLGTSGGAETQYF. CDR3 nucleotides: TGTGCCAGCAGCCAACTGGGGACTAGCGGGGGGGCAGAGACCCAGTACTTC.

V gene TRBV6-1 combines with J gene TRBJ1-2; 8 bases fit TRBD1. V trimming: 0 bases; J trimming: 7 bases; junction bases outside the gene matches: 7. The CDR3 sequence is 15 residues long. Germline V gene sequence: CDR1 MNHNS, CDR2 SASEGT. The chain's CDR3 is CASSEAPDREIGYTF. CDR3 DNA: TGTGCCAGCAGTGAAGCTCCGGACAGGGAGATTGGCTACACCTTC.

The chain couples TRBV27 to TRBJ2-7; 11 bases align to TRBD2. Trimming cost V 7 bases and J 3 bases; bases outside gene matches: 11. The germline gives CDR1 MNHEY, CDR2 SMNVEV (reference sequence). The CDR3 spans 16 residues. The CDR3 sequence: CASTPRGTSGNYEQYF. The CDR3 bases are TGTGCCAGCACCCCTAGGGGGACTAGCGGAAACTACGAGCAGTACTTC.